A selection of T cell receptor beta chains follows, all from one sample in a study of cytomegalovirus exposure and HLA in healthy donors. This table comes from immunoSEQ multiplex PCR, and its TCRdb copy is limited to in-frame clones, with some not included. The table lists tens of thousands of clones, roughly 93% of them singletons, with roughly 1.9% in the top ten. Sequences were obtained from PBMCs. The source is a man younger than 40 in good health and CMV-seronegative. Each CDR3 is given with its conserved first and last residue. Each record gives: V gene, D gene, clone size, J gene, CDR3 DNA, CDR3 protein. D genes are given only for firm matches. Clone size, where shown, is once, few, many, or a class for clones that have expanded.

TRBV9	TRBD2	once	TRBJ2-1	TGTGCCAGCAGCGTAGTAGCGGGGGAGGACAATGAGCAGTTCTTC	CASSVVAGEDNEQFF
TRBV6-1	TRBD1	-	TRBJ1-5	TGTGCCAGCAGAGACAGGGTCCAGCCCCAGCATTTT	CASRDRVQPQHF
TRBV28	TRBD1	-	TRBJ1-4	TGTGCCAGCAAAACAGGGGGACTTCGCGTCGTTGAAAAACTGTTTTTT	CASKTGGLRVVEKLFF
TRBV20-1	-	-	TRBJ2-5	TGCAGTGGGTACGGGGGTGAGACCCAGTACTTC	CSGYGGETQYF
TRBV7-2	-	once	TRBJ2-5	TGTGCCAGCAGCTTAGTTGTTGGGGCTTATGAGACCCAGTACTTC	CASSLVVGAYETQYF
TRBV2	-	-	TRBJ2-3	TGTGCCAGCAGCGGAGACAGGACGAGCACAGATACGCAGTATTTT	CASSGDRTSTDTQYF
TRBV10-1	-	-	TRBJ1-1	TGCGCCAGCAGTGATCGGGGGGCTGAAGCTTTCTTT	CASSDRGAEAFF
TRBV14	-	-	TRBJ1-2	TGTGCCAGCAGCCAAGATCGGTCCACTTACTATGGCTACACCTTC	CASSQDRSTYYGYTF
TRBV18	-	-	TRBJ2-2	TGTGCCAGCTCACCAGGACAAGCCACCGGGGAGCTGTTTTTT	CASSPGQATGELFF
TRBV5-1	-	-	TRBJ1-4	TGCGCCAGCAGCTTGGATAGTATTGAAGCAACTAATGAAAAACTGTTTTTT	CASSLDSIEATNEKLFF
TRBV2	-	-	TRBJ1-2	TGTGCCAGCATTGTACAGGACAGCCCGCTCGGCTACACCTTC	CASIVQDSPLGYTF
TRBV6-1	TRBD2	-	TRBJ2-1	TGTGCCAGCAGCGACGAAGTAGCGGGAAGCAATGAGCAGTTCTTC	CASSDEVAGSNEQFF
TRBV4-2	-	-	TRBJ2-2	TGTGCCAGCAGCCAAGTATCTAGTCAAAACACCGGGGAGCTGTTTTTT	CASSQVSSQNTGELFF
TRBV5-4	-	few	TRBJ1-2	TGTGCCAGCAGCACGGACAGCTACAGATATGGCTACACCTTC	CASSTDSYRYGYTF
TRBV28	-	-	TRBJ2-5	TGTGCCAGCAGAAGAACAGGGAGGACCCAGTACTTC	CASRRTGRTQYF
TRBV20-1	-	-	TRBJ2-7	TGCAGTGCGGGCCAGTACGAGCAGTACTTC	CSAGQYEQYF
TRBV5-5	TRBD1	-	TRBJ2-7	TGTGCCAGCAGCTTGGTCCCAGGGGGCTCATACGAGCAGTACTTC	CASSLVPGGSYEQYF
TRBV7-9	TRBD2	-	TRBJ2-1	TGTGCCAGCAGCTTAGATTCCGTGGGTCTAGCGGGGCCATACAATGAGCAGTTCTTC	CASSLDSVGLAGPYNEQFF
TRBV19	TRBD1	few	TRBJ2-7	TGTGCCAGTGGAGGGTCAGGGGGCGCGCAAGAGCAGTACTTC	CASGGSGGAQEQYF
TRBV18	TRBD1	-	TRBJ2-2	TGTGCCAGCTCACAGGGACAGGTGGCAGGCGGGGAGCTGTTTTTT	CASSQGQVAGGELFF
TRBV4-1	TRBD2	-	TRBJ2-1	TGCGCCAGCAGCCGGGCTAGCGGGAGTAGTGAGCAGTTCTTC	CASSRASGSSEQFF
TRBV6-1	-	-	TRBJ1-5	TGTGCCAGCAGTGAATTCCCAGGGAACAATCAGCCCCAGCATTTT	CASSEFPGNNQPQHF
TRBV5-1	TRBD1	-	TRBJ2-5	TGCGCCAGCGGGACGGGACAGGGACGAGAGACCCAGTACTTC	CASGTGQGRETQYF
TRBV5-1	-	-	TRBJ2-3	TGCGCCAGCAGCTTGGGTCTGCGGGAAATCACAGATACGCAGTATTTT	CASSLGLREITDTQYF
TRBV6-6	TRBD1	-	TRBJ1-1	TGTGCCAGCAGTTACTCGGGACAGTGGAACACTGAAGCTTTCTTT	CASSYSGQWNTEAFF
TRBV13	TRBD1	-	TRBJ2-7	TGTGCCAGCAGCTTCCCCGGGACAGGGGATTACGAGCAGTACTTC	CASSFPGTGDYEQYF
TRBV15	-	-	TRBJ2-3	TGTGCCACCAGCTCCCCAGACAGACAAGATACGCAGTATTTT	CATSSPDRQDTQYF
TRBV5-4	-	-	TRBJ2-1	TGTGCCAGCAGCTTTCGAGGACAGACCTACAATGAGCAGTTCTTC	CASSFRGQTYNEQFF
TRBV5-1	TRBD2	-	TRBJ2-3	TGCGCCAGCAGCTTGGGAGCCGGGGGGGGAGAGGTTTGGTATTTT	CASSLGAGGGEVWYF
TRBV6-1	-	-	TRBJ1-2	TGTGCCAGCAGTCCCGTAGGACAGAACTATGGCTACACCTTC	CASSPVGQNYGYTF
TRBV10-3	-	-	TRBJ1-1	TGTGCCATCAGTGAGCCCAGCCGGGGGGGAAACACTGAAGCTTTCTTT	CAISEPSRGGNTEAFF
TRBV4-2	-	once	TRBJ1-4	TGTGCCAGCAGCCAAGGAGGGAGTGGAGAAAAACTGTTTTTT	CASSQGGSGEKLFF
TRBV5-1	-	-	TRBJ2-1	TGCGCCAGCAGCTTGGAGGCTACCAGGGGTGAGCAGTTCTTC	CASSLEATRGEQFF
TRBV19	TRBD1	-	TRBJ2-5	TGTGCCAGTAGACAGGGGGTCCAAGAGACCCAGTACTTC	CASRQGVQETQYF
TRBV7-6	-	-	TRBJ2-1	TGTGCCAGCAGCTTAGGAGCGAATGAGCAGTTCTTC	CASSLGANEQFF
TRBV7-7	-	-	TRBJ2-7	TGTGCTAGCAGCCCGGAGAGGGGACAAGGCGAGCAGTACTTC	CASSPERGQGEQYF
TRBV28	TRBD1	few	TRBJ1-5	TGTGCCAGCGGCCTTGTCCGGGACAGGGGCAATCAGCCCCAGCATTTT	CASGLVRDRGNQPQHF
TRBV6-4	-	once	TRBJ2-1	TGTGCCAGCAGTGCTACTAGCTCCTACAATGAGCAGTTCTTC	CASSATSSYNEQFF
TRBV9	-	-	TRBJ2-1	TGTGCCAGCAGCCCATACTTCAATGAGCAGTTCTTC	CASSPYFNEQFF
TRBV7-9	-	-	TRBJ2-3	TGTGCCAGCAGCTCGAGCCGGGACAACGAATTTAGTACGCAGTATTTT	CASSSSRDNEFSTQYF
TRBV5-1	TRBD1	-	TRBJ2-2	TGCGCCAGCAGCTCCCGAGGGCAGGGGGCTACCGGGGAGCTGTTTTTT	CASSSRGQGATGELFF
TRBV6-1	-	-	TRBJ2-3	TGTGCCAGCAGTGTCAGGGAGCGTGCGGGGTTAGATACGCAGTATTTT	CASSVRERAGLDTQYF
TRBV6-1	TRBD1	few	TRBJ1-4	TGTGCCAGCAGTGGGGAGGAAGGGACAGGGAATGAAAAACTGTTTTTT	CASSGEEGTGNEKLFF
TRBV9	TRBD2	-	TRBJ2-5	TGTGCCAGCAGGAGGACTAGCGGGGTGTTTGAGACCCAGTACTTC	CASRRTSGVFETQYF
TRBV19	-	-	TRBJ2-2	TGTGCCAGTATCTCGCGGGGGCAGTCGAACACCGGGGAGCTGTTTTTT	CASISRGQSNTGELFF
TRBV9	-	-	TRBJ2-2	TGTGCCAGCAGCGTAGACCCGAGCGCGAACACCGGGGAGCTGTTTTTT	CASSVDPSANTGELFF
TRBV14	TRBD1	-	TRBJ2-2	TGTGCCAGCAGCCACACCCGGGACAGGGTCCTCCCCGGGGAGCTGTTTTTT	CASSHTRDRVLPGELFF
TRBV6-5	-	-	TRBJ1-4	TGTGCCAGCAGTTACGGCCAGGATAATGAAAAACTGTTTTTT	CASSYGQDNEKLFF
TRBV15	TRBD2	-	TRBJ2-1	TGTGCCACCAGCAGATATCTCCTAGCGGGAGCTATTAATGAGCAGTTCTTC	CATSRYLLAGAINEQFF
TRBV27	-	-	TRBJ1-6	TGTGCCAGCACCTCAGGGTTCTTCGCAAATTCACCCCTCCACTTT	CASTSGFFANSPLHF
TRBV18	-	-	TRBJ1-3	TGTGCCAGCTCACCACAGAAACTATCCTCTGGAAACACCATATATTTT	CASSPQKLSSGNTIYF
TRBV4-1	TRBD2	-	TRBJ2-7	TGCGCCAGCACGCTGGATCGCCGGGAGGGTAACGAGCAGTACTTC	CASTLDRREGNEQYF